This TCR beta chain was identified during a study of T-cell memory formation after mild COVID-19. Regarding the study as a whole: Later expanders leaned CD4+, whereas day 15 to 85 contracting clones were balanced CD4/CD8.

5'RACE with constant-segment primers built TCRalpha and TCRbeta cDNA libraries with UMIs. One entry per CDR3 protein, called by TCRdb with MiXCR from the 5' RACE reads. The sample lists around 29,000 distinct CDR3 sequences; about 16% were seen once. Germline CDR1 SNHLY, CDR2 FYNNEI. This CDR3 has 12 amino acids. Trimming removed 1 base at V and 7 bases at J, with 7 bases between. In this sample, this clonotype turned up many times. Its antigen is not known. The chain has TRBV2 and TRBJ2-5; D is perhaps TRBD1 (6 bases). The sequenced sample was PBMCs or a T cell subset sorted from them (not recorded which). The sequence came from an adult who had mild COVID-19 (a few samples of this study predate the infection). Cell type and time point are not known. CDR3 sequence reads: CASSEVGATQYF. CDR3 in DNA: TGTGCCAGCAGTGAAGTGGGGGCGACCCAGTACTTC. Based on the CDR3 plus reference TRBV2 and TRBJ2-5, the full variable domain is EPEVTQTPSHQVTQMGQEVILRCVPISNHLYFYWYRQILGQKVEFLVSFYNNEISEKSEIFDDQFSVERPDGSNFTLKIRSTKLEDSAMYFCASSEVGATQYFGPGTRLLVL.